This paragraph reports one T cell receptor (beta chain). Its antigen is not identified. CDR3 length: 16 amino acids. CDR1 is MGHRA, CDR2 YSYEKL, per germline. With 1 base clipped from V and 2 bases from J, the junction kept 5 bases outside the gene matches. The data are from a study of T cell responses to AZD1222 COVID-19 vaccine. Sequencing was performed with immunoSEQ multiplex PCR; in TCRdb, only in-frame clones are kept and a portion is missing. The sample includes about 82,000 clones, around 90% seen only once; the top ten take around 19%. Notes on the study in general: Among spike-specific TCRs, nearly half reportedly target unmutated variant regions. Rises in breadth and depth of Spike-specific TCRs came after two AZD1222 doses.

V is TRBV4-1 and J is TRBJ2-5; 9 bases match TRBD1. This clonotype was obtained from an adult who received the AZD1222 COVID-19 vaccine. Sequencing was performed on peripheral blood, taken 28 days after the second AZD1222 dose. The CDR3: CASSQVGQGRQETQYF. CDR3 DNA: TGCGCCAGCAGCCAAGTAGGACAGGGGCGACAAGAGACCCAGTACTTC.